These T cell receptor beta chains were read from a single sample in a study of blood T cell repertoires in COVID-19. Sequencing was performed with immunoSEQ multiplex PCR; in TCRdb, only in-frame clones are kept and a portion is missing. The sample includes about 100,000 clones, about 80% of them seen just once. The material sequenced was peripheral blood. These receptors were collected from a woman in her 70s with acute or convalescent COVID-19. Each CDR3 is given with its conserved first and last residue. D genes are given only for firm matches. The size entry is marked missing in some rows and otherwise reads once, few, many or a size class.

CDR3 protein,CDR3 DNA,J gene,V gene,clone size,D gene
CASSSLGGGLYIQYF,TGTGCCAGCAGTTCGTTAGGGGGGGGCCTTTACATTCAGTACTTC,TRBJ2-4,TRBV6-2/TRBV6-3,NA,NA
CATSSSGGLQETQYF,TGTGCCACCAGCAGTAGCGGGGGGCTCCAAGAGACCCAGTACTTC,TRBJ2-5,TRBV15,NA,TRBD2
CASSYGGRGSQETQYF,TGTGCCAGCAGTTACGGCGGAAGGGGATCGCAAGAGACCCAGTACTTC,TRBJ2-5,TRBV6-5,NA,NA
CASSLLAGDTDTQYF,TGTGCCAGCAGCCTACTAGCGGGGGACACAGATACGCAGTATTTT,TRBJ2-3,TRBV6-5,few,TRBD2
CAWRGTGGAGELFF,TGTGCCTGGCGGGGGACGGGAGGGGCCGGGGAGCTGTTTTTT,TRBJ2-2,TRBV30,NA,TRBD2
CASSPGIEIYSNQPQHF,TGTGCCAGCAGCCCCGGGATCGAAATTTATAGCAATCAGCCCCAGCATTTT,TRBJ1-5,TRBV7-9,few,NA
CASSFSGGADGELFF,TGTGCCAGCAGTTTTTCAGGGGGCGCGGACGGGGAGCTGTTTTTT,TRBJ2-2,TRBV28,NA,TRBD1
CASSYDFSPGRGYTF,TGTGCCAGCAGTTATGATTTTTCCCCCGGTCGGGGCTACACCTTC,TRBJ1-2,TRBV7-2,NA,NA
CASTTSRGQGYGYTF,TGTGCCAGCACCACATCAAGGGGGCAAGGGTATGGCTACACCTTC,TRBJ1-2,TRBV27,NA,TRBD1
CASSLSAGAENTGELFF,TGCGCCAGCAGCTTGTCGGCGGGGGCCGAGAACACCGGGGAGCTGTTTTTT,TRBJ2-2,TRBV5-1,NA,NA
CASSFVSSYNSPLHF,TGTGCCAGCAGCTTTGTCAGCTCCTATAATTCACCCCTCCACTTT,TRBJ1-6,TRBV5-6,NA,NA
CASSVESSSRNEQFF,TGTGCCAGCAGCGTAGAGTCTAGCTCCCGCAATGAGCAGTTCTTC,TRBJ2-1,TRBV9,NA,NA
CASSIDLRERADTQYF,TGTGCCAGTAGTATAGATTTGAGGGAAAGGGCAGATACGCAGTATTTT,TRBJ2-3,TRBV19,NA,NA
CASRSRAFSEETEAFF,TGTGCCAGTAGGTCACGGGCATTTTCGGAGGAGACTGAAGCTTTCTTT,TRBJ1-1,TRBV19,few,NA
CASSFSDTEAFF,TGTGCCAGCAGTTTTTCCGACACTGAAGCTTTCTTT,TRBJ1-1,TRBV12-3/TRBV12-4,NA,NA
CASSGSGVLGNEQFF,TGCGCCAGCAGTGGGTCCGGGGTATTGGGCAATGAGCAGTTCTTC,TRBJ2-1,TRBV5-1,NA,NA
CASRAGRFSGNTIYF,TGTGCCAGTAGGGCGGGACGGTTCTCTGGAAACACCATATATTTT,TRBJ1-3,TRBV2,NA,NA
CASSQVQGVGSGELFF,TGTGCCAGCAGCCAAGTTCAGGGGGTAGGGTCCGGGGAGCTGTTTTTT,TRBJ2-2,TRBV3-1/TRBV3-2,NA,TRBD1
CASSSRGGLPYGYTF,TGTGCCAGCAGCTCTCGAGGGGGTCTTCCCTATGGCTACACCTTC,TRBJ1-2,TRBV5-8,NA,NA
CASSLMIPLGTEAFF,TGTGCCAGCAGCCTAATGATCCCCCTTGGTACTGAAGCTTTCTTT,TRBJ1-1,TRBV5-6,NA,NA
CASSPLGGTKLFF,TGTGCCAGCAGCCCTTTGGGGGGGACTAAACTGTTTTTT,TRBJ1-4,TRBV12-3/TRBV12-4,NA,NA
CASNRGALAGSTDTQYF,TGTGCCAGCAACCGCGGAGCTCTAGCGGGGAGCACAGATACGCAGTATTTT,TRBJ2-3,TRBV11-2,NA,TRBD2
CAISELWTDTEAFF,TGTGCCATCAGTGAGCTCTGGACAGACACTGAAGCTTTCTTT,TRBJ1-1,TRBV10-3,NA,NA
CASRTGNTIYF,TGTGCCAGCAGAACAGGAAACACCATATATTTT,TRBJ1-3,TRBV6-5,NA,NA